This T cell receptor beta chain was captured by sequencing in a study of vaccination and CD4 T cells after COVID-19. Study background: The study collected post-vaccine samples a median around 73 days after dose two, with a range of 14 to 241. Study-level results: Convalescent patients had 304 of 307 vaccine-specific clones showing spike mono-reactivity.

This clonotype was detected a few times. Its target is not known. Sample time point: late sampling 161 to 241 days after vaccination in a few convalescent patients. Noted treatment: approximately nine-day PBMC culture with coronavirus spike peptide pools or control peptides (ViraFEST assay). Expansion of antigen-specific T cells with peptide pools by ViraFEST preceded sequencing of TCRs. PCR positivity dates ran from March to December 2020, preceding US Alpha, Beta and Delta variants. Once obtained from cultured CD4+ T cells, the DNA was sequenced using the Oncomine TCR Beta short-read assay. TCRdb independently ran MiXCR on the PCR reads; one entry per CDR3 protein. Of approximately 20,000 distinct CDR3 sequences listed, around 46% were seen once; the top ten hold about 12%. Trimming cost V 6 bases and J 4 bases, with 21 bases left between them. CDR3 length: 15 amino acids. CDR1 DFQATT and CDR2 SNEGSKA come from the germline V gene (reference sequence).

This TCR was recovered from a human donor who had recovered from COVID-19. The chain recombines TRBV20-1 with TRBJ1-2; perhaps TRBD1 as D (5 bases). Specimen: CD4+ T cells from blood, cultured in vitro, collected about 7 months after SARS-CoV-2 vaccination. CDR3 in DNA: TGCAGTGCCCTGCCCCAGGAGCAGGGCCTCTATGGCTACACCTTC. Its translation is CSALPQEQGLYGYTF.